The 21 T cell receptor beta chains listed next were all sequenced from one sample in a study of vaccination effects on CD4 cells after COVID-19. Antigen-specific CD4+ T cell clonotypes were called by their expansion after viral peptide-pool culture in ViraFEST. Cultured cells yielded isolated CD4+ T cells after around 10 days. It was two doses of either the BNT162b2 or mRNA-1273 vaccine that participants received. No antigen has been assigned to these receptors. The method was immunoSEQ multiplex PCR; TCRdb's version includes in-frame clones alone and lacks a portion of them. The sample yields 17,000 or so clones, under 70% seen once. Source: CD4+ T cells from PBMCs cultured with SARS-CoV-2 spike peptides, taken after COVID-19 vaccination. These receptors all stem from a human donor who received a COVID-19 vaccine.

The CDR3 sequence is CASSQEGGLAGEYQETQYF. The CDR3 nucleotides read TGTGCCAGCAGCCAAGAAGGGGGACTAGCGGGGGAGTACCAAGAGACCCAGTACTTC. This chain links TRBV3-1 (or the pseudogene TRBV3-2) with TRBJ2-5; TRBD2 matches at 14 bases. The CDR3 totals 19 residues. With 0 bases clipped from V and 0 bases from J, the junction kept 6 bases outside the gene matches. Germline loops: CDR1 LGHDT, CDR2 YNNKEL (reference sequence).

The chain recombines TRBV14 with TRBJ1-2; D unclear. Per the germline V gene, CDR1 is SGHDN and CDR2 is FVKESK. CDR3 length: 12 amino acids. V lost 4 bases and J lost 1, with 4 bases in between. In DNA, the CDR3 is TGTGCCAGCAGCCCGCTTAACTATGGCTACACCTTC. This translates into CASSPLNYGYTF.

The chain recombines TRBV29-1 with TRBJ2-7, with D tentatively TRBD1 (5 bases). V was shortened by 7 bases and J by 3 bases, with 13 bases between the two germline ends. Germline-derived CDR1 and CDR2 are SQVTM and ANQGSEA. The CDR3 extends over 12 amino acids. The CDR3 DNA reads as TGCAGCGCGGCAGGGTTAGGCTACGAGCAGTACTTC. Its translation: CSAAGLGYEQYF.

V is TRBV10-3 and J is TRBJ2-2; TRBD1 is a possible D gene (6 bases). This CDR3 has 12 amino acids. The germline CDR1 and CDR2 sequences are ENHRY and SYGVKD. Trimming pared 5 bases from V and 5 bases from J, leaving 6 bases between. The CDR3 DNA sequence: TGTGCCATCAGTCAGGGGACCGGGGAGCTGTTTTTT. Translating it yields CAISQGTGELFF.

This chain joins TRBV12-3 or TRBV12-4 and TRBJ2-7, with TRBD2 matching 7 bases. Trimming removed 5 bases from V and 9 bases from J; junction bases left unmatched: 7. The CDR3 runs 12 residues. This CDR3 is CASSRDYLGQYF. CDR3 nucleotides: TGTGCCAGCAGTAGGGACTACCTAGGGCAGTACTTC.

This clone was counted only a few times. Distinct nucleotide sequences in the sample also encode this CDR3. CDR3 coding DNA: TGTGCCTGGAGTGTACTCGGCTCTGGGGCCAACGTCCTGACTTTC. Translated, it gives CAWSVLGSGANVLTF. The chain has TRBV30 and TRBJ2-6, with D unclear. Trimming left V 0 bases short and J 0 bases short, with 6 bases between. CDR3 length: 15 residues. Germline V gene sequence: CDR1 GTSNPN, CDR2 SVGIG (reference sequence).

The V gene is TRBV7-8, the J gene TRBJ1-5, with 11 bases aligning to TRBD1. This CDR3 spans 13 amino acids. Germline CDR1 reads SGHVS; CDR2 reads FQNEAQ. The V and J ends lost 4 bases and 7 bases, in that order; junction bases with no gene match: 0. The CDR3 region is CASSWDRGQPQHF. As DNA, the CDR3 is TGTGCCAGCAGCTGGGACAGGGGGCAGCCCCAGCATTTT.

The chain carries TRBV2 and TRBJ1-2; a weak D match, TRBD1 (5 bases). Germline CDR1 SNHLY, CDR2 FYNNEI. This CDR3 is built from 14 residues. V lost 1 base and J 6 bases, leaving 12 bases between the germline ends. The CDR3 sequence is CASSEDRAGDGYTF. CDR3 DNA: TGTGCCAGCAGTGAAGACCGGGCGGGGGATGGCTACACCTTC.

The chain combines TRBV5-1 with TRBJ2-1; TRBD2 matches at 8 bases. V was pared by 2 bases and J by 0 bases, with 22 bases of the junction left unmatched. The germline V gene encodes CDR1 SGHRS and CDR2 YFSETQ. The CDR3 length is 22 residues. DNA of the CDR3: TGCGCCAGCAGCTTCCCCAGGATTCGCCGGGAGGGCCCTACCAGCTCCTACAATGAGCAGTTCTTC. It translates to CASSFPRIRREGPTSSYNEQFF.

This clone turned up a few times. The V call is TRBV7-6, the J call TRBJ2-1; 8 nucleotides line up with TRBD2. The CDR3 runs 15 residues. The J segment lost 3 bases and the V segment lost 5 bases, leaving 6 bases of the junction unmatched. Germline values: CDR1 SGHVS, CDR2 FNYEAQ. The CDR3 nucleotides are TGTGCCAGCAGCCCAAGCGGGGGACTCTACAATGAGCAGTTCTTC. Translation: CASSPSGGLYNEQFF.

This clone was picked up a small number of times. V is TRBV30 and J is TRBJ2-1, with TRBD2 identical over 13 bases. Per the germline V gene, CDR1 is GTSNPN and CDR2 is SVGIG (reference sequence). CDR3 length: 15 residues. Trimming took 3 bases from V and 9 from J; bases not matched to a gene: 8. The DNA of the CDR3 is TGTGCCTGGAGCGGACTAGCGGGAGCGATAGGTGAGCAGTTCTTC. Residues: CAWSGLAGAIGEQFF.

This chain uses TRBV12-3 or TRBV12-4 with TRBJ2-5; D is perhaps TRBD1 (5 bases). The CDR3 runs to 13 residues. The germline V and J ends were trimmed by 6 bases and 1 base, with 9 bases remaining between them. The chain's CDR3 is CASRTTVQETQYF. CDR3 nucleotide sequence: TGTGCCAGCAGAACGACAGTCCAAGAGACCCAGTACTTC.

The CDR3 coding sequence is TGCGCCAGCAGCGACCTAAGCGGGCGGGGGGCCACAGATACGCAGTATTTT. Encoded protein: CASSDLSGRGATDTQYF. The chain links TRBV5-1 to TRBJ2-3, with 8 bases aligning to TRBD2. V was pared by 4 bases and J by 2 bases, with 12 bases of the junction left unmatched. CDR3 length equals 17 residues. Per the germline V gene, CDR1 is SGHRS and CDR2 is YFSETQ.

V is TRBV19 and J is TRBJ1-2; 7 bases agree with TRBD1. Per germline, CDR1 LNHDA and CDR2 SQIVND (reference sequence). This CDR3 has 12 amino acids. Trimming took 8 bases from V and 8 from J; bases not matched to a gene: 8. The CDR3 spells CASVRGPHGYTF. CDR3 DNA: TGTGCCAGTGTAAGGGGGCCCCACGGCTACACCTTC.

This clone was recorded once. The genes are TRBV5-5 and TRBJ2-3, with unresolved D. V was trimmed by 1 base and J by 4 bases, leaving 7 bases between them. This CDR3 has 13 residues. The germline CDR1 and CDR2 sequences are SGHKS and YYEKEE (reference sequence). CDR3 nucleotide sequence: TGTGCCAGCAGCTTGCACCCCGCAGATACGCAGTATTTT. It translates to CASSLHPADTQYF.

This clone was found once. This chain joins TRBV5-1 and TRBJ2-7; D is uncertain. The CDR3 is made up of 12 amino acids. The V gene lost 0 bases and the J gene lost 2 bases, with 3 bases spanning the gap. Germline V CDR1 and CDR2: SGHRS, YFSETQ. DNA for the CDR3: TGCGCCAGCAGCTTGGGGGCCTACGAGCAGTACTTC. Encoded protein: CASSLGAYEQYF.

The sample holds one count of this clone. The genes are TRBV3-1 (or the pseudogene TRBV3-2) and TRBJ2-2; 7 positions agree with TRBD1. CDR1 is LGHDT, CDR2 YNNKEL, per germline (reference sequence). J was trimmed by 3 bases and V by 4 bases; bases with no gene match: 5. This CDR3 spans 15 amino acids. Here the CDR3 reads CASSPTGLYTGELFF. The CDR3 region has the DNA TGTGCCAGCAGCCCGACAGGGTTATACACCGGGGAGCTGTTTTTT.

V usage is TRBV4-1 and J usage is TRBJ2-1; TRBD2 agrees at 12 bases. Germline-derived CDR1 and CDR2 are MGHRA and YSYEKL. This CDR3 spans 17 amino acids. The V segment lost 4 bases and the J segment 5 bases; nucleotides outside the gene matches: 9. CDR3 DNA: TGCGCCAGCAGCCTCCTCTGGACTAGCGGGAATCACAATGAGCAGTTCTTC. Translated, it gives CASSLLWTSGNHNEQFF.

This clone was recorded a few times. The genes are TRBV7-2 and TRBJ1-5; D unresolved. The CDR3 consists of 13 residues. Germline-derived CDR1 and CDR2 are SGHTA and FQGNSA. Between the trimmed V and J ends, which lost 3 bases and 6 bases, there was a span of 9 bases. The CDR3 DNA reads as TGTGCCAGCAGCTTTACTGTCGGTCAGCCCCAGCATTTT. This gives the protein CASSFTVGQPQHF. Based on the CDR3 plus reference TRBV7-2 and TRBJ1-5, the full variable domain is GAGVSQSPSNKVTEKGKDVELRCDPISGHTALYWYRQSLGQGLEFLIYFQGNSAPDKSGLPSDRFSAERTGGSVSTLTIQRTQQEDSAVYLCASSFTVGQPQHFGDGTRLSIL.

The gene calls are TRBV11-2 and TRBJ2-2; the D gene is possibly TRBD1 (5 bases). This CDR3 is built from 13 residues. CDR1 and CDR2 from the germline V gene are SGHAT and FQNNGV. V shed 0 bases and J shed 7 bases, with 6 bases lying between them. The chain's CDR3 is CASSLDRGGELFF. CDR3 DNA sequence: TGTGCCAGCAGCTTAGATAGGGGCGGGGAGCTGTTTTTT.

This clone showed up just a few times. CDR3 protein: CASSASRPYTDTQYF. The CDR3 region has the DNA TGTGCCAGCAGCGCTAGTCGCCCTTACACAGATACGCAGTATTTT. The chain carries TRBV5-4 and TRBJ2-3; D ambiguous. V lost 4 bases to trimming and J lost 2 bases, with 14 bases between them. Germline assignment: CDR1 SGHNT and CDR2 YYREEE (reference sequence). CDR3 length: 15 residues.